This T cell receptor (beta chain) derives from a study of CD8+ T cells in alopecia areata. RNA was isolated and reverse transcribed to cDNA, the sequencing template. The method was immunoSEQ multiplex PCR; TCRdb's version includes in-frame clones alone and lacks a portion of them. Of more than 150,000 clones detected, 59% appear once; the ten largest clones hold under 15%. Looked up from germline, CDR1 is SGHAT and CDR2 is FQDESV (reference sequence). The CDR3 is 14 residues long. Trimming left V 0 bases short and J 2 bases short, with 6 bases between. Source: CD4+ T cells sorted from blood, taken at week 0. This TCR was recovered from a human donor with alopecia areata. This chain links TRBV11-1 with TRBJ2-3; D call uncertain. The CDR3 sequence is CASSLAVTTDTQYF. DNA of the CDR3: TGTGCCAGCAGCTTAGCAGTAACCACAGATACGCAGTATTTT.